The 3 T cell receptor beta chains below all came from one sample that was sequenced in a study of blood T cell repertoires in COVID-19 (dated by TCRdb to 2020 to 2022). The library was produced with the immunoSEQ multiplex PCR assay. This is the immuneACCESS table as TCRdb keeps it, with only in-frame sequences that have V and J called. A part of the clones is gone; compared with another copy, unresolved V genes explain less than half, and the rest is unexplained. The sample records fewer than 100,000 clones, around 87% of which are singletons. The ten largest clones add up to around 5% of the sample. Material: peripheral blood. The receptors come from a woman older than 75 with acute or convalescent COVID-19.

The chain joins TRBV5-1 to TRBJ1-6, with 11 nucleotides matching TRBD1. V was clipped by 3 bases and J by 6 bases; unmatched bases: 2. The CDR3 sequence is 15 residues long. In germline, CDR1 is SGHRS, CDR2 YFSETQ. This CDR3 is CASSSDRGPNSPLHF. The CDR3 DNA follows: TGCGCCAGCAGCTCGGACAGGGGGCCTAATTCACCCCTCCACTTT.

Remarks on this clone: The sample carries other DNA sequences with the same CDR3. V gene TRBV5-1 combines with J gene TRBJ2-5; D remains ambiguous. CDR1 and CDR2 from the germline V gene are SGHRS and YFSETQ. V gave up 5 bases and J gave up 3 bases, with 5 bases separating them. The CDR3 has 11 residues. The CDR3 DNA reads TGCGCCAGCAGTTTTAAAGAGACCCAGTACTTC. It is translated as CASSFKETQYF.

The chain recombines TRBV7-2 with TRBJ2-1; 8 bases are a match to TRBD2. With 4 bases clipped from V and 15 bases from J, the junction kept 8 bases outside the gene matches. The CDR3 is 12 residues long. Germline CDR1 reads SGHTA; CDR2 reads FQGNSA. The CDR3 spells CASSSYSGTLFF. The CDR3 DNA reads as TGTGCCAGCAGCTCCTATAGCGGGACGCTGTTCTTC.